A single sample gave rise to the 3 T cell receptor beta chains below, sequenced in a study of cytomegalovirus exposure and HLA in healthy donors. In the PCR, 60 Vbeta and 13 Jbeta primers were used. Clones were read by immunoSEQ multiplex PCR, and TCRdb kept only the in-frame ones, dropping some. The profile shows 120,000 to 150,000 clones, around 80% of them singletons. Sequenced input: PBMCs. These TCRs come from a middle-aged woman in good health and CMV-seronegative.

This clone has a handful of counts. This chain connects TRBV7-9 to TRBJ1-2, with D perhaps TRBD1 (5 bases). The CDR3 runs to 11 residues. Trimming pared 5 bases from V and 5 bases from J, leaving 6 bases between. Germline V gene sequence: CDR1 SEHNR, CDR2 FQNEAQ (reference sequence). This CDR3 is CASSPGYGYTF. As DNA, the CDR3 is TGTGCCAGCAGCCCAGGGTATGGCTACACCTTC.

V gene TRBV7-8 combines with J gene TRBJ2-1; 11 nucleotides line up with TRBD2. Germline V gives CDR1 SGHVS, CDR2 FQNEAQ. J gave up 5 bases and V 5 bases, and 8 bases lay outside the gene matches. The CDR3 extends over 16 amino acids. The CDR3: CASSRRGLAEDNEQFF. The CDR3 bases are TGTGCCAGCAGCAGAAGGGGACTAGCGGAAGACAATGAGCAGTTCTTC.

The chain has TRBV4-3 and TRBJ2-1; TRBD2 aligns across 12 bases. The J segment lost 7 bases and the V segment lost 0 bases, leaving 4 bases of the junction unmatched. CDR3 size: 16 residues. The germline V gene encodes CDR1 LGHNA and CDR2 YSLEER. The CDR3 is CASSQEGTSGLNEQFF. CDR3 sequence (DNA): TGCGCCAGCAGCCAAGAAGGGACTAGCGGGTTGAATGAGCAGTTCTTC.